Each of the 17 T cell receptor beta chains below was sequenced from the same sample in a study of type 1 regulatory T cells (dated by TCRdb to the early 2020s). Antigens of these TCRs are unknown. Sequencing took place on an Illumina MiSeq. TCRdb took the public reads, trimmed them with fastp at Q25, ran MiXCR for clone calling and kept in-frame beta chains. Each record represents a unique CDR3 protein, reported with the most common genes and DNA among its rows. In this sample the table shows fewer than 30,000 distinct CDR3 sequences, about two thirds of which occur a single time. Roughly 13% of the sample comes from the top ten. Input material: cultured T cells, either the whole culture or a sorted T cell fraction (not recorded which). The cell subset or site label of this sample denotes: Tr1-enriched cell product generated in vitro against host alloantigens. Source of these receptors: a human donor in good health.

The chain employs TRBV6-1 and TRBJ2-7; possible D gene TRBD1, 6 bases. CDR3 length: 12 amino acids. In germline, CDR1 is MNHNS, CDR2 SASEGT. Deletions cut 8 bases from V and 9 bases from J, with 17 bases between. CDR3 loop: CASGLYRVGQYF. For the CDR3, the DNA is TGTGCCAGCGGATTATACAGGGTTGGGCAGTACTTC.

This chain links TRBV4-3 with TRBJ1-2; maybe TRBD1 (6 bases). This CDR3 is 16 amino acids long. V was pared by 0 bases and J by 4 bases, with 15 bases between. In germline, CDR1 is LGHNA, CDR2 YSLEER. The CDR3 spells CASSQERHRVSYGYTF. As DNA, the CDR3 is TGCGCCAGCAGCCAAGAACGGCACAGGGTGAGCTATGGCTACACCTTC.

CDR3 residues: CASRGYFVELFF. Written as DNA, the CDR3 is TGTGCCAGCAGAGGGTATTTCGTGGAGCTGTTTTTT. This sequence joins TRBV2 and TRBJ2-2; D not certain. Per the germline V gene, CDR1 is SNHLY and CDR2 is FYNNEI. The CDR3 totals 12 residues. V lost 6 bases to trimming and J lost 10 bases, with 12 bases between them.

This sequence joins TRBV29-1 and TRBJ2-7, with D tentatively TRBD1 or TRBD2 (5 bases each). Per germline, CDR1 SQVTM and CDR2 ANQGSEA. The CDR3 contains 12 residues. V was clipped by 8 bases and J by 2 bases, with 13 bases between them. The CDR3 coding sequence is TGCAGCACCCAGGGAGCAGCCTACGAGCAGTACTTC. Translated: CSTQGAAYEQYF.

The J gene is TRBJ2-4, the V gene TRBV4-1, with D possibly being TRBD1 (6 bases). CDR1 is MGHRA and CDR2 is YSYEKL in the germline V gene. Trimming removed 1 base from V and 4 bases from J, with 8 bases in between. The CDR3 runs 14 residues. The CDR3 region is CASSQGTAKNIQYF. The CDR3 bases are TGCGCCAGCAGCCAAGGGACAGCAAAAAACATTCAGTACTTC.

V gene TRBV7-2 combines with J gene TRBJ2-1; possible D gene TRBD2, 6 bases. Germline CDR1 is SGHTA and CDR2 is FQGNSA. CDR3 length: 16 amino acids. V was shortened by 1 base and J by 4 bases, with 14 bases between the two germline ends. The CDR3 nucleotides are TGTGCCAGCAGCTTAGGAGGCGGAGGGCCTTACAATGAGCAGTTCTTC. This codes for CASSLGGGGPYNEQFF.

This clonotype was seen a handful of times. The chain links TRBV12-3 or TRBV12-4 to TRBJ1-1, with D unresolved. V dropped 6 bases and J dropped 0 bases, with 11 bases sitting between them. The CDR3 totals 14 residues. In DNA, the CDR3 is TGTGCCAGCAGGCCGACGGTGATGAACACTGAAGCTTTCTTT. Protein sequence: CASRPTVMNTEAFF.

This clonotype was recorded a few times. The V and J genes are TRBV12-3 or TRBV12-4 and TRBJ1-1; 9 bases are a match to TRBD1. With V trimmed by 6 bases and J by 3 bases, 2 bases remained unmatched. The CDR3 loop spans 13 amino acids. DNA of the CDR3: TGTGCCAGCAGGGACAGGGGACACACTGAAGCTTTCTTT. It specifies CASRDRGHTEAFF.

Judged by abundance, this clonotype is medium-sized. The chain has TRBV9 and TRBJ2-5; D remains ambiguous. V lost 0 bases, J lost 5 bases, and 14 bases lay in between. The V gene's germline CDR1 is SGDLS and CDR2 YYNGEE. The CDR3 has 15 residues. The CDR3 DNA is TGTGCCAGCAGCGTAGATGCGTGGGCCGGGGAGACCCAGTACTTC. This encodes CASSVDAWAGETQYF.

The chain joins TRBV6-5 to TRBJ2-7; 12 nucleotides agree with TRBD2. The germline CDR1 and CDR2 sequences are MNHEY and SVGAGI. V was clipped by 6 bases and J by 4 bases; unmatched bases: 7. The CDR3 runs 15 residues. CDR3 protein: CASSLTSGGPYEQYF. CDR3 coding DNA: TGTGCCAGCAGCCTAACTAGCGGGGGGCCATACGAGCAGTACTTC.

This clonotype was detected once. The junction does not match germline at one end; this may be a read error. The chain recombines TRBV11-3 with TRBJ1-1; 7 bases are a match to TRBD1. Germline V CDR1 and CDR2: SGHNT, YENEEA. CDR3 length equals 15 residues. The CDR3, as DNA: TGTGCCAGCAGCTTAAGAGACAGGGTGAATACTGAAGCTTTCTTT. Translating it yields CASSLRDRVNTEAFF.

The CDR3 sequence is CASSSMNWAFF. In nucleotides, the CDR3 is TGTGCCAGCAGCTCCATGAACTGGGCTTTCTTT. The chain uses TRBV11-2 and TRBJ1-1; no definite D call. The germline gives CDR1 SGHAT, CDR2 FQNNGV. This CDR3 has 11 amino acids. The V end was cut by 4 bases, the J end by 11 bases, with 11 bases between.

In its sample, this clonotype was seen a few times. The chain joins TRBV2 to TRBJ2-5; 12 nucleotides match TRBD1. The germline V gene has CDR1 SNHLY and CDR2 FYNNEI. The CDR3 runs 15 residues. The J segment lost 4 bases and the V segment lost 5 bases, leaving 5 bases of the junction unmatched. The CDR3 loop is CASSLGDRGRETQYF. The CDR3 DNA sequence: TGTGCCAGCAGTTTAGGGGACAGGGGGCGAGAGACCCAGTACTTC. The variable domain in full, with the rest retrieved from reference TRBV2 and TRBJ2-5, is EPEVTQTPSHQVTQMGQEVILRCVPISNHLYFYWYRQILGQKVEFLVSFYNNEISEKSEIFDDQFSVERPDGSNFTLKIRSTKLEDSAMYFCASSLGDRGRETQYFGPGTRLLVL.

Only one count was recorded for this clonotype. This chain joins TRBV29-1 and TRBJ2-1; D is tentatively TRBD1 or TRBD2 (5 bases each). Trimming cost V 7 bases and J 4 bases, with 11 bases left between them. The CDR3 consists of 12 residues. Germline loops: CDR1 SQVTM, CDR2 ANQGSEA. The CDR3: CSATGQYNEQFF. DNA for the CDR3: TGCAGCGCAACGGGGCAGTACAATGAGCAGTTCTTC.

This clonotype came up a few times. The V and J genes are TRBV7-6 and TRBJ1-6; D unresolved. CDR3 length: 13 residues. V was trimmed by 2 bases and J by 9 bases, leaving 8 bases between them. Germline V CDR1 and CDR2: SGHVS, FNYEAQ. The CDR3 DNA follows: TGTGCCAGCAGCTTAAGCAGACTTTCACCCCTCCACTTT. It translates to CASSLSRLSPLHF.

The chain is built from TRBV20-1 and TRBJ1-6, with TRBD1 as a possible D gene (5 bases). Germline assignment: CDR1 DFQATT and CDR2 SNEGSKA (reference sequence). The ends were cut back, 6 bases at V and 9 bases at J, with 21 bases in the middle. This CDR3 has 15 amino acids. The DNA for the CDR3 is TGCAGTGCCAGCGGGACGCCTGTCCCTGGTTCACCCCTCCACTTT. Translated: CSASGTPVPGSPLHF.

Only a few counts were recorded for this clonotype. The gene calls are TRBV29-1 and TRBJ2-1, with 11 bases aligning to TRBD1. The length of the CDR3 is 16 residues. Trimming removed 3 bases from V and 8 bases from J; junction bases left unmatched: 12. Germline CDR1 SQVTM, CDR2 ANQGSEA. As DNA, the CDR3 is TGCAGCGTTGATTTCCTGGACAGGGGGCGCGGCGATGAGCAGTTCTTC. This encodes CSVDFLDRGRGDEQFF.